This TCR beta chain was identified in a study of T-cell reconstitution after alpha-beta-depleted transplantation in children. Findings of the study overall: Some patients owed their high day-60 TCRbeta diversity to surviving recipient T cells and thymic progenitors. Expanded graft clones, several hundred of them, were reportedly the source of alpha-beta T cells about two months after transplant. Newly produced T cells mostly provided counts and TCRbeta diversity after one year, as hyperexpanded clones declined.

The CDR3 contains 15 residues. Between the trimmed V and J ends, which lost 5 bases and 2 bases, there was a span of 15 bases. Germline CDR1 reads SGHTA; CDR2 reads FQGNSA. A note on this clonotype: Its cognate antigen is unknown.

The library targeted TCRbeta and was prepared with unique molecular identifiers. TCRdb fed the PCR reads into MiXCR, producing one record per CDR3 protein. The data contain under 250,000 distinct CDR3 sequences, approximately 7% of them singletons. The J gene is TRBJ2-5, the V gene TRBV7-2; possibly TRBD1 for D (5 bases). Sequenced material: PBMCs, taken before TCRalphabeta/CD19-depleted stem cell transplant. The clonotype comes from a boy between 2 and 10 years old with acute lymphoblastic leukemia, due to receive a stem cell transplant. This chain's CDR3 is CASSPHRQLQETQYF. In DNA form, the CDR3 reads TGTGCCAGCAGCCCCCACAGACAGTTACAAGAGACCCAGTACTTC.